The entry below describes one T cell receptor beta chain. Its antigen is still unknown. The CDR3 contains 11 residues. With 5 bases removed from V and 2 bases from J, the gap between germline ends came to 3 bases. Looked up from germline, CDR1 is KGHDR and CDR2 is SFDVKD. The data derive from a study of T-cell reconstitution after alpha-beta-depleted transplantation in children. Findings and caveats of the study: The main origin of T-cell counts and diversity one year after transplant was newly produced T cells.

TCRbeta library preparation incorporated unique molecular identifiers. TCRdb reprocessed the PCR reads with MiXCR, giving one entry per CDR3 protein. This table holds roughly 310,000 distinct CDR3 sequences, around 20% found once. The chain has TRBV24-1 and TRBJ2-7; D is undetermined. The sequence was obtained from a male patient younger than 18 who had a stem cell transplant for acute lymphoblastic leukemia, so the T cells may come from the graft donor. The sequencing used PBMCs, mostly from graft donor cells, collected 180 days after TCRalphabeta/CD19-depleted stem cell transplant. CDR3 residues: CATSGPYEQYF. As DNA, the CDR3 is TGTGCCACCAGTGGACCCTACGAGCAGTACTTC.